This T cell receptor beta chain is drawn from a study of blood T cell repertoires in COVID-19. Study-wide context: Samples representing acute and convalescent COVID-19 were sourced from the United States, Italy and Spain. From T cells, B-cell-depleted T cells, or PBMCs came the material, which was cDNA or gDNA.

The V end lost 7 bases, the J end lost 3 bases, and 12 bases lay between the germline ends. The germline V gene encodes CDR1 MNHEY and CDR2 SVGAGI. This CDR3 is 14 amino acids long. In the original processing: Researchers report that nucleated cell counts were estimated from reference gene primer amplification. TCRdb keeps only in-frame clones here, not all; method: immunoSEQ multiplex PCR. V and J calls and clone size come straight from that table; D and trimming were deduced from the DNA. The data hold tens of thousands of clones, with less than 90% observed a single time. This receptor was obtained from a human donor in a cohort sampled during active COVID-19. Input material: peripheral blood. The V gene is TRBV6-5, the J gene TRBJ1-4; D uncertain. CDR3 nucleotides: TGTGCCAGCATGGGAGGGTGGGCTAATGAAAAACTGTTTTTT. Protein sequence: CASMGGWANEKLFF.